The entry below describes one T cell receptor (beta chain). The antigen is undetermined. This entry belongs to a study of Ad26.COV2.S vaccination and SARS-CoV-2 variants. Overall study: Of the COV1001 trial arms, the Ad26.COV2.S arm included the donor.

Described treatment: roughly 19 received Ad26.COV2.S at low or high dose, single or two shots; 5 received placebo; per-sample allocation not given. Vaccine and placebo recipients were sampled on day 63 after the first injection. An Ad26 vector expressing Wuhan-strain SARS-CoV-2 spike constituted the vaccine. Trimming removed 1 base from V and 5 bases from J, with 15 bases in between. Germline lookup yields CDR1 MGHRA and CDR2 YSYEKL. The CDR3 is made up of 16 amino acids. General observations from the study: Vaccinated individuals (as opposed to placebo recipients) had higher spike-specific TCR breadth.

This table comes from immunoSEQ multiplex PCR, and its TCRdb copy is limited to in-frame clones, with some not included. The data show about 330,000 clones, roughly 90% seen once. The source is a person aged 18-65 years who received the Ad26.COV2.S COVID-19 vaccine or a placebo. Sequenced here: peripheral blood, sampled in a trial of Ad26.COV2.S vaccine versus placebo. This chain connects TRBV4-1 to TRBJ1-5; perhaps TRBD1 as D (5 bases). The CDR3 spells CASSQGAGTMDQPQHF. In DNA form, the CDR3 reads TGCGCCAGCAGCCAAGGAGCCGGGACTATGGATCAGCCCCAGCATTTT.